This entry describes one T cell receptor (beta chain). TCR alpha and beta CDR3 regions were amplified from RNA using iRepertoire nested multiplex PCR. For one-step reverse transcription and amplification, roughly 95-400 ng of tissue mRNA or PBMC total RNA was used. TCRdb redid the calling of the multiplex PCR reads with MiXCR, one entry per CDR3 protein. This table has about 1,800 distinct CDR3 sequences, less than 35% appearing once. Unmatched junction bases numbered 7, after V lost 6 bases and J lost 3 bases. The germline V gene has CDR1 SQVTM and CDR2 ANQGSEA. This CDR3 comprises 13 residues. These data belong to a study of glioma-infiltrating T cells.

Material for sequencing was glioma tissue, nonneoplastic brain tissue, or PBMCs (not recorded which). This chain connects TRBV29-1 to TRBJ2-7; 8 bases agree with TRBD1. The receptor was isolated from a human donor with low-grade glioma or glioblastoma, undergoing nonglioma brain surgery, or in good health (not recorded which). The CDR3 DNA reads TGCAGCGTGTGGACAGGGAACTTCTACGAGCAGTACTTC. Its protein is CSVWTGNFYEQYF.